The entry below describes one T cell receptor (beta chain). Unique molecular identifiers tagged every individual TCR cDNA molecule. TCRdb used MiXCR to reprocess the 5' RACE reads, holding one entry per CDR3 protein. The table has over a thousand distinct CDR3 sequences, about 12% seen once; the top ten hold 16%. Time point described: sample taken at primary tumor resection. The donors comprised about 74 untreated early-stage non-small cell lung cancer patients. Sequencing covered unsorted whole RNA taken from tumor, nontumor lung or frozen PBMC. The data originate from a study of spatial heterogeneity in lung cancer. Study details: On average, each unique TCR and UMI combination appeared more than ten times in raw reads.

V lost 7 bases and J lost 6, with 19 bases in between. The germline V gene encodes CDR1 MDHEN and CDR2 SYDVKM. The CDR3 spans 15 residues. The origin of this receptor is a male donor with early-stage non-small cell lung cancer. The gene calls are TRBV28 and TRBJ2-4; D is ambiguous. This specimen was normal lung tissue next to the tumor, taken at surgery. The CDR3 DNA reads TGTGCCAGCACCGCACGGGTAGCCATTCCAAACATTCAGTACTTC. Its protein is CASTARVAIPNIQYF.